The 20 T cell receptor beta chains below all came from one sample that was sequenced in a study of T-cell reconstitution after alpha-beta-depleted transplantation in children. A TCRbeta library incorporating unique molecular identifiers was prepared. Each CDR3 protein gets one entry after TCRdb re-called the PCR reads with MiXCR. The table lists roughly 340,000 distinct CDR3 sequences, roughly 16% of them singletons. Sequencing used PBMCs, mostly from graft donor cells, obtained 360 days after TCRalphabeta/CD19-depleted stem cell transplant. These receptors were taken from a male patient aged 2 to 10 who had a stem cell transplant for acute lymphoblastic leukemia, so the T cells may come from the graft donor.

The chain uses TRBV12-3 or TRBV12-4 and TRBJ2-7, with 12 bases matching TRBD2. J was trimmed by 5 bases and V by 4 bases; bases with no gene match: 9. The CDR3 has 16 amino acids. The chain's CDR3 is CASSSKTSGSNHEQYF. CDR3 nucleotides: TGTGCCAGCAGTTCTAAGACTAGCGGGAGTAACCACGAGCAGTACTTC.

This clonotype was detected ten times or more. The chain employs TRBV21-1 and TRBJ2-3; TRBD1 reflects the table's D call only, with no check against the DNA. TRBV21-1 is a recognized pseudogene. The CDR3 is 15 residues long. The CDR3 DNA reads TGTGCCAGCCTCCCGGCGGGTGACGGCACAGATACGCAGTATTTT. Translation: CASLPAGDGTDTQYF.

This clonotype was recorded a few times. The chain couples TRBV5-1 to TRBJ2-2; TRBD1 matches 7 bases. The CDR3 contains 15 residues. Trimming removed 0 bases from V and 7 bases from J; junction bases left unmatched: 6. Germline-derived CDR1 and CDR2 are SGHRS and YFSETQ. The CDR3, as DNA: TGCGCCAGCAGCTTGGCATCGCAGGGGGTCGGGGAGCTGTTTTTT. Translation gives CASSLASQGVGELFF.

This chain joins TRBV6-6 and TRBJ2-3, with D unresolved. The CDR3 loop spans 12 amino acids. Germline CDR1 and CDR2: MNHNY and SVGAGI (reference sequence). V lost 2 bases and J 5 bases, leaving 5 bases between the germline ends. DNA for the CDR3: TGTGCCAGCAGTTACGAAGGAGATACGCAGTATTTT. Encoded protein: CASSYEGDTQYF.

This clonotype has a count of ten or more. This chain connects TRBV2 to TRBJ2-1, with a possible D match to TRBD2 (5 bases). V was shortened by 7 bases and J by 5 bases, with 18 bases between the two germline ends. There are 15 residues in the CDR3. Germline CDR1 is SNHLY and CDR2 is FYNNEI. The CDR3 reads CASTGGKEGDNEQFF. CDR3 coding DNA: TGTGCCAGCACCGGCGGAAAAGAGGGAGACAATGAGCAGTTCTTC.

V usage is TRBV10-3 and J usage is TRBJ2-7; TRBD1 matches 8 bases. This CDR3 comprises 12 residues. Germline V gene data show CDR1 as ENHRY and CDR2 as SYGVKD. The V segment lost 10 bases and the J segment 3 bases; nucleotides outside the gene matches: 5. This CDR3 is CATRGQGYEQYF. Here the CDR3 DNA reads TGTGCCACCCGCGGACAGGGCTACGAGCAGTACTTC.

With regard to this clonotype: Germline and junction disagree at one end, which may indicate a read error. This rearrangement joins TRBV12-3 or TRBV12-4 to TRBJ2-1; D is ambiguous. This CDR3 region has 14 residues. The DNA of the CDR3 is TGTTCCAGCAGTTTAGAAGGGTCGTGGAGCTTCCTTATCTTC. Translating gives CSSSLEGSWSFLIF.

This sequence joins TRBV29-1 and TRBJ2-3, with 8 bases matching TRBD2. Germline V gene data show CDR1 as SQVTM and CDR2 as ANQGSEA. Losses at the gene ends were 5 bases for V and 3 bases for J; bases not matched to a gene: 4. The CDR3 extends over 13 amino acids. In DNA, the CDR3 is TGCAGCGTTCGGGAGGGCTGGACAGATACGCAGTATTTT. Translated: CSVREGWTDTQYF.

The chain couples TRBV5-1 to TRBJ1-1; the D is unclear. Looked up from germline, CDR1 is SGHRS and CDR2 is YFSETQ. The CDR3 length is 16 residues. V lost 2 bases to trimming and J lost 4 bases, with 18 bases between them. The CDR3 coding sequence is TGCGCCAGCAGCTTCGGTCCAGCCACGCGGGGCACTGAAGCTTTCTTT. Translating gives CASSFGPATRGTEAFF.

CDR3 sequence reads: CASSFGTAHGNTIYF. CDR3 in DNA: TGTGCCAGTTCCTTCGGGACAGCGCATGGAAACACCATATATTTT. The chain combines TRBV19 with TRBJ1-3; 7 bases align to TRBD1. The V gene's germline CDR1 is LNHDA and CDR2 SQIVND (reference sequence). The CDR3 is 15 amino acids. Losses at the gene ends were 8 bases for V and 3 bases for J; bases not matched to a gene: 10.

This clonotype was counted many times. V and J are TRBV10-3 and TRBJ2-1; D is possibly TRBD1 or TRBD2 (6 bases each). Trimming removed 8 bases at V and 4 bases at J, with 18 bases between. CDR1 and CDR2 (germline): ENHRY, SYGVKD. The CDR3 has 15 residues. CDR3 DNA: TGTGCCATCCGTGGGGGCGGGGACTCTTACAATGAGCAGTTCTTC. Protein product: CAIRGGGDSYNEQFF.

V and J are TRBV28 and TRBJ2-3; possibly TRBD2 for D (7 bases). The V end lost 3 bases, the J end lost 2 bases, and 27 bases lay between the germline ends. The CDR3 runs 20 residues. Per germline, CDR1 MDHEN and CDR2 SYDVKM. This CDR3 is CASSFLVRSRRGGITDTQYF. In DNA form, the CDR3 reads TGTGCCAGCAGTTTTTTGGTCCGGTCCCGAAGGGGGGGGATCACAGATACGCAGTATTTT.

This clonotype was observed a few times. The V call is TRBV30, the J call TRBJ2-7, with 12 bases lining up with TRBD2. Trimming took 2 bases from V and 4 from J; bases not matched to a gene: 0. CDR1 GTSNPN and CDR2 SVGIG come from the germline V gene (reference sequence). This CDR3 is built from 13 residues. The CDR3: CAWSLAGGYEQYF. Written as DNA, the CDR3 is TGTGCCTGGAGTCTAGCGGGAGGGTACGAGCAGTACTTC.

V is TRBV4-3 and J is TRBJ2-5; D is perhaps TRBD1 (6 bases). Germline V gene data show CDR1 as LGHNA and CDR2 as YSLEER. The length of the CDR3 is 16 residues. Trimming cost V 3 bases and J 2 bases, with 16 bases left between them. The CDR3 DNA follows: TGCGCCAGCAGCCACCTGTACACAGGGAGTCAAGAGACCCAGTACTTC. Its protein product is CASSHLYTGSQETQYF.

V usage is TRBV20-1 and J usage is TRBJ2-4; D is possibly TRBD1 (6 bases). CDR1 DFQATT and CDR2 SNEGSKA come from the germline V gene (reference sequence). The CDR3 is 11 residues long. The DNA for the CDR3 is TGCACAGCTGCAGGGGATGACATTCAGTACTTC. It yields the protein CTAAGDDIQYF.

V is TRBV20-1 and J is TRBJ2-7; TRBD2 is a possible D gene (5 bases). Deletions cut 6 bases from V and 0 bases from J, with 12 bases between. The germline CDR1 and CDR2 sequences are DFQATT and SNEGSKA (reference sequence). CDR3 length: 13 amino acids. The CDR3 coding sequence is TGCAGTGCCGGTGGACTGTTCTCCTACGAGCAGTACTTC. It yields the protein CSAGGLFSYEQYF.

CDR3 DNA sequence: TGCAGTGCTTCGCCTAGCGGGTCTGGCACAGATACGCAGTATTTT. Translating it yields CSASPSGSGTDTQYF. The V and J genes are TRBV20-1 and TRBJ2-3, with 8 bases lining up with TRBD2. The length of the CDR3 is 15 residues. The germline V gene encodes CDR1 DFQATT and CDR2 SNEGSKA (reference sequence). Trimming took 5 bases from V and 1 from J; bases not matched to a gene: 8.

The chain joins TRBV11-2 to TRBJ2-5, with unresolved D. From germline, CDR1 is SGHAT and CDR2 FQNNGV. The V end was cut by 4 bases, the J end by 4 bases, with 10 bases between. This CDR3 contains 13 residues. CDR3 amino acids: CASSSLTLETQYF. In DNA, the CDR3 is TGTGCCAGCAGCTCCCTCACCCTAGAGACCCAGTACTTC.

This rearrangement joins TRBV5-1 to TRBJ2-7; perhaps TRBD2 as D (6 bases). Deletions cut 7 bases from V and 3 bases from J, with 14 bases between. The length of the CDR3 is 13 residues. The germline CDR1 and CDR2 sequences are SGHRS and YFSETQ. The CDR3: CASPGTVGYEQYF. The CDR3 region has the DNA TGCGCCAGCCCCGGGACTGTCGGCTACGAGCAGTACTTC.

The rearrangement joins TRBV6-2 or TRBV6-3 to TRBJ2-1; D unresolved. The V gene's germline CDR1 is MNHEY and CDR2 SVGEGT. This CDR3 has 12 amino acids. V was shortened by 6 bases and J by 6 bases, with 9 bases between the two germline ends. The CDR3 here is CASRNVVNEQFF. In DNA, the CDR3 is TGTGCCAGCAGAAATGTAGTCAATGAGCAGTTCTTC.